The source of this T cell receptor beta chain is a study of shared clonotypes between healthy human individuals. Study-wide points: Among donors, sharing of clonotypes was expected to be affected by sequencing depth. Clonotypes not shared had lower generation probabilities than those common to all four donors.

This CDR3 comprises 15 residues. Germline loops: CDR1 MNHEY, CDR2 SVGAGI. V was trimmed by 7 bases and J by 10 bases, leaving 25 bases between them. Positive CCR7 selection of CD45RO-negative cells yielded the naive CD8 cells, and terminally differentiated effector memory CD45RA+ cells were excluded. In regard to this clone: Its antigen is as yet unknown.

Authors' analysis steps: As immunoSEQ supplied junction-only sequences (without quality scores), filtering differed. Sequenced by immunoSEQ multiplex PCR; TCRdb stores in-frame clones only, minus some. For V, J and clone size, that table is used; D and trimming come from the DNA. The data hold 550,000 to 650,000 clones, with approximately 96% observed a single time. V gene TRBV6-5 combines with J gene TRBJ1-2, with D unresolved. Source material: naive CD8+ T cells sorted from blood. The receptor comes from a young woman in good health. DNA of the CDR3: TGTGCCAGCACGCAATACACCGACCACTATGGGGACTACACCTTC. It yields the protein CASTQYTDHYGDYTF.